The 9 T cell receptor beta chains listed next were all sequenced from one sample in a study of identical twins. Each CDR3 protein is one row after TCRdb ran MiXCR on the 5' RACE reads. The sample contains approximately 600,000 distinct CDR3 sequences, less than 9% of which appear only once. The same sample was also studied in work on yellow fever vaccine responses in identical twins.

The sample taken for sequencing was PBMCs. The receptors stem from a woman between 18 and 29 years old in good health.

This sequence joins TRBV24-1 and TRBJ2-1, with 7 positions matching TRBD2. The germline CDR1 and CDR2 sequences are KGHDR and SFDVKD. The junction had 11 bases not matched to a gene; V was cut back by 12 bases and J by 7 bases. The CDR3 loop spans 13 amino acids. CDR3 coding DNA: TGTGCCTCGGGGGGTTCGGCGGGGAATGAGCAGTTCTTC. Its translation: CASGGSAGNEQFF.

This clonotype has a count of ten or more. The chain carries TRBV5-1 and TRBJ1-1; D perhaps matches TRBD1 (5 bases). The CDR3 sequence is 16 residues long. Germline CDR1 is SGHRS and CDR2 is YFSETQ. Trimming shortened V by 5 bases and J by 1 base, and 18 bases separated the two germline ends. The CDR3, as DNA: TGCGCCAGCAGTATGAAAGTAGACAGCGGGAACACTGAAGCTTTCTTT. Its translation: CASSMKVDSGNTEAFF.

This clonotype was counted between two and nine times. The V call is TRBV6-1, the J call TRBJ1-1; D perhaps matches TRBD1 (6 bases). This CDR3 contains 15 residues. V was clipped by 3 bases and J by 4 bases, with 15 bases between them. Per the germline V gene, CDR1 is MNHNS and CDR2 is SASEGT. This chain's CDR3 is CASSDPTGASTEAFF. The CDR3 nucleotides are TGTGCCAGCAGTGACCCGACAGGCGCGTCCACTGAAGCTTTCTTT.

This clonotype was recorded at least ten times. This chain links TRBV29-1 with TRBJ2-3; D assignment may be TRBD1 or TRBD2 (5 bases each). The CDR3 spans 14 residues. Germline loops: CDR1 SQVTM, CDR2 ANQGSEA. The V end lost 0 bases, the J end lost 2 bases, and 9 bases lay between the germline ends. The CDR3 loop is CSVEEGVPTDTQYF. DNA for the CDR3: TGCAGCGTTGAAGAGGGGGTCCCCACAGATACGCAGTATTTT.

This clonotype has a handful of counts. V gene TRBV6-5 combines with J gene TRBJ2-2; D might be TRBD1 (6 bases). The CDR3 sequence is 16 residues long. Trimming took 0 bases from V and 2 from J, leaving 10 bases between them. The germline CDR1 and CDR2 sequences are MNHEY and SVGAGI. DNA of the CDR3: TGTGCCAGCAGTTACTCCGGGACACATAACACCGGGGAGCTGTTTTTT. Translated: CASSYSGTHNTGELFF.

V is TRBV3-1 and J is TRBJ1-1; D not certain. The CDR3 extends over 13 amino acids. Looked up from germline, CDR1 is LGHDT and CDR2 is YNNKEL (reference sequence). V was pared by 5 bases and J by 5 bases, with 12 bases between. The CDR3 spells CASSFGLVTEAFF. The CDR3 region has the DNA TGTGCCAGCAGCTTCGGACTGGTGACTGAAGCTTTCTTT.

In its sample, this clonotype was seen many times. This rearrangement joins TRBV20-1 to TRBJ2-1; 10 nucleotides agree with TRBD2. The CDR3 is 18 amino acids. Germline CDR1 is DFQATT and CDR2 is SNEGSKA (reference sequence). V trimming: 0 bases; J trimming: 0 bases; junction bases outside the gene matches: 8. The CDR3 DNA follows: TGCAGTGCTAGAGATCGGCTAGCGGGAGTACCCTCCTACAATGAGCAGTTCTTC. Translated, it gives CSARDRLAGVPSYNEQFF.

This clonotype has only a few counts. The chain couples TRBV9 to TRBJ1-2; unclear D gene. Germline V gene data show CDR1 as SGDLS and CDR2 as YYNGEE. The CDR3 has 15 amino acids. V shed 0 bases and J shed 0 bases, with 9 bases lying between them. The CDR3 nucleotides read TGTGCCAGCAGCGTAGGGTACACAACTAACTATGGCTACACCTTC. It encodes CASSVGYTTNYGYTF.

The chain uses TRBV29-1 and TRBJ2-1; D gene ambiguous. The V and J ends lost 6 bases and 0 bases respectively, with 15 bases between them. CDR3 length equals 15 residues. From germline, CDR1 is SQVTM and CDR2 ANQGSEA. The CDR3 bases are TGCAGCGTATTAAGCAGAGATAGCTCCTACAATGAGCAGTTCTTC. Translation gives CSVLSRDSSYNEQFF.